Sequencing of this T cell receptor beta chain was carried out in a study of blood T cells in healthy people across ages. Study-level results: TCR beta diversity per million T cells fell roughly linearly with age.

Peripheral blood, roughly 9.3 milliliters per donor, was collected. This clonotype was counted at least ten times. What it binds is not known. The authors ran a second PCR of roughly 6 to 11 cycles using a sample-barcoded 5' primer and a J-beta primer mix. Template switching added a 12-random-nucleotide identifier to every cDNA molecule. TCRdb processed the 5' RACE reads anew with MiXCR; each CDR3 protein has one entry. Of about 680,000 distinct CDR3 sequences in the sample, about half were seen once. J lost 6 bases, V lost 6 bases, and 13 bases had no gene match. CDR3 length: 15 amino acids. CDR1 and CDR2 from the germline V gene are DFQATT and SNEGSKA (reference sequence).

Sequences were obtained from blood. The clonotype originates from a woman aged 60-70 years in good health. The chain carries TRBV20-1 and TRBJ1-5, with 8 bases aligning to TRBD1. CDR3 DNA sequence: TGCAGTGCGATCGACCGGGACAGGTGGATTCAGCCCCAGCATTTT. Translation: CSAIDRDRWIQPQHF.